Below, 24 T cell receptor beta chains from the same sample are listed, as sequenced in a study of CD8 T cells in Susac syndrome. An amount of RNA that ranged from roughly 0.5 to 1 ug was reverse transcribed with random hexamers. A single record per CDR3 protein comes from TCRdb applying MiXCR to the immunoSEQ multiplex PCR reads. Altogether about 120,000 distinct CDR3 sequences are present, about 94% being singletons, with the ten largest covering 0.28%. Material: CD8+ T cells from PBMCs. The source of these receptors is a human donor with Susac syndrome.

The chain links TRBV5-6 to TRBJ1-5, with unresolved D. V was pared by 3 bases and J by 2 bases, with 12 bases between. Germline assignment: CDR1 SGHDT and CDR2 YYEEEE. The CDR3 runs to 15 residues. The CDR3 region is CASSSRTLGNQPQHF. The CDR3 DNA follows: TGTGCCAGCAGCTCCCGGACCCTTGGCAATCAGCCCCAGCATTTT.

This sequence joins TRBV9 and TRBJ2-3, with D perhaps matching TRBD2 (6 bases). The CDR3 covers 17 residues. Trimming shortened V by 4 bases and J by 0 bases, and 18 bases separated the two germline ends. Germline CDR1 is SGDLS and CDR2 is YYNGEE. The CDR3 protein is CASSRPAEGSSTDTQYF. The CDR3 DNA is TGTGCCAGCAGCCGCCCCGCGGAGGGTTCTAGCACAGATACGCAGTATTTT. The full variable domain, rest sourced from reference TRBV9 and TRBJ2-3, is DSGVTQTPKHLITATGQRVTLRCSPRSGDLSVYWYQQSLDQGLQFLIQYYNGEERAKGNILERFSAQQFPDLHSELNLSSLELGDSALYFCASSRPAEGSSTDTQYFGPGTRLTVL.

The V call is TRBV5-1, the J call TRBJ1-1; D not certain. Germline V gives CDR1 SGHRS, CDR2 YFSETQ. This CDR3 has 15 residues. V was trimmed by 1 base and J by 2 bases, leaving 12 bases between them. Here the CDR3 reads CASSLYPGRNTEAFF. In DNA form, the CDR3 reads TGCGCCAGCAGCTTGTATCCAGGCCGTAACACTGAAGCTTTCTTT.

The rearrangement links TRBV11-2 to TRBJ2-1; tentative D call: TRBD1 (6 bases). The CDR3 runs to 12 residues. Trimming cost V 6 bases and J 12 bases, with 15 bases left between them. Looked up from germline, CDR1 is SGHAT and CDR2 is FQNNGV. The CDR3 loop is CASRQVGAGQFF. For the CDR3, the DNA is TGTGCCAGCAGACAGGTGGGGGCCGGGCAGTTCTTC. The full variable domain, its missing parts supplied by reference TRBV11-2 and TRBJ2-1, is EAGVAQSPRYKIIEKRQSVAFWCNPISGHATLYWYQQILGQGPKLLIQFQNNGVVDDSQLPKDRFSAERLKGVDSTLKIQPAKLEDSAVYLCASRQVGAGQFFGPGTRLTVL.

Only a few counts were recorded for this clonotype. The chain carries TRBV29-1 and TRBJ2-7, with D possibly matching TRBD2 (6 bases). In germline, CDR1 is SQVTM, CDR2 ANQGSEA. Trimming removed 7 bases from V and 5 bases from J, with 15 bases in between. The CDR3 contains 12 residues. CDR3 nucleotide sequence: TGCAGCGCCGAGAGGGGAGGCGACGAGCAGTACTTC. Protein sequence: CSAERGGDEQYF.

This chain uses TRBV19 with TRBJ1-2, with a tentative D call TRBD1 (5 bases). Germline assignment: CDR1 LNHDA and CDR2 SQIVND (reference sequence). CDR3 length equals 12 residues. The V end was cut by 11 bases, the J end by 5 bases, with 15 bases between. CDR3 loop: CAVLTGAYGYTF. The CDR3 region has the DNA TGTGCCGTACTGACTGGGGCTTATGGCTACACCTTC.

This clonotype was counted once. The rearrangement uses TRBV30 and TRBJ1-2; D possibly corresponds to TRBD1 (5 bases). The CDR3 spans 15 residues. Per the germline V gene, CDR1 is GTSNPN and CDR2 is SVGIG (reference sequence). Trimming took 0 bases from V and 4 from J, leaving 15 bases between them. CDR3 region: CAWSVRGASAYGYTF. CDR3 bases: TGTGCCTGGAGTGTCCGCGGGGCCAGCGCCTATGGCTACACCTTC.

V gene TRBV6-2 or TRBV6-3 combines with J gene TRBJ1-1; D possibly corresponds to TRBD1 (5 bases). The CDR3 runs 13 residues. Trimming took 6 bases from V and 0 from J, leaving 8 bases between them. Looked up from germline, CDR1 is MNHEY and CDR2 is SVGEGT. The CDR3 region is CASSQTVNTEAFF. CDR3 DNA sequence: TGTGCCAGCAGCCAGACAGTGAACACTGAAGCTTTCTTT.

This rearrangement joins TRBV7-9 to TRBJ1-6; D remains ambiguous. CDR1 and CDR2 (germline): SEHNR, FQNEAQ (reference sequence). The CDR3 is 14 amino acids. V gave up 4 bases and J gave up 7 bases, with 11 bases separating them. The CDR3 nucleotides read TGTGCCAGCAGCTATATTGAGGCCAATTCACCCCTCCACTTT. Translated: CASSYIEANSPLHF.

This chain links TRBV7-2 with TRBJ1-6; 9 bases are a match to TRBD1. V shed 5 bases and J 9 bases; nucleotides not matched to a gene: 11. The CDR3 spans 16 residues. Looked up from germline, CDR1 is SGHTA and CDR2 is FQGNSA. The CDR3 coding sequence is TGTGCCAGCAGCGCGATTACCGGGACAGGGACTTCACCCCTCCACTTT. Its translation is CASSAITGTGTSPLHF.

This chain links TRBV9 with TRBJ2-7; 7 bases align to TRBD1. CDR3 size: 15 residues. The V gene end was trimmed by 2 bases and the J gene end by 2 bases; junction bases not matched to a gene: 7. Germline-derived CDR1 and CDR2 are SGDLS and YYNGEE. CDR3 DNA: TGTGCCAGCAGCGTGTCCGGACAGGCCCCCTACGAGCAGTACTTC. This translates into CASSVSGQAPYEQYF.

J is TRBJ1-4 and V is TRBV7-6, with 10 bases aligning to TRBD1. CDR3 length equals 14 residues. Germline-derived CDR1 and CDR2 are SGHVS and FNYEAQ. Trimming at V came to 4 bases and at J to 8 bases, leaving 4 bases not matched to a gene. Written as DNA, the CDR3 is TGTGCCAGCAGCTCCGGGACAGGGGTAGAAAAACTGTTTTTT. Translated, it gives CASSSGTGVEKLFF.

The genes are TRBV24-1 and TRBJ2-3; maybe TRBD2 (8 bases). The CDR3 has 16 residues. The ends were cut back, 2 bases at V and 0 bases at J, with 11 bases in the middle. Germline V CDR1 and CDR2: KGHDR, SFDVKD. The CDR3 is CATSDSGGGSTDTQYF. The CDR3 bases are TGTGCCACCAGTGATTCGGGAGGGGGCAGCACAGATACGCAGTATTTT.

The V call is TRBV5-6, the J call TRBJ1-1; TRBD1 might be the D (5 bases). Germline V lookup: CDR1 SGHDT, CDR2 YYEEEE. V lost 3 bases and J lost 4, with 13 bases in between. The CDR3 runs 14 residues. CDR3 region: CASSSDGAVTEAFF. The DNA for the CDR3 is TGTGCCAGCAGCTCCGACGGGGCGGTCACTGAAGCTTTCTTT.

This CDR3 reads CASSPGTGVSGEQFF. Here the CDR3 DNA reads TGTGCCAGCAGCCCGGGGACAGGGGTTTCGGGTGAGCAGTTCTTC. The gene calls are TRBV7-2 and TRBJ2-1; 10 bases map to TRBD1. The length of the CDR3 is 15 residues. Germline V gene sequence: CDR1 SGHTA, CDR2 FQGNSA. V trimming: 5 bases; J trimming: 9 bases; junction bases outside the gene matches: 10.

The chain is built from TRBV20-1 and TRBJ2-4; no clear D. The CDR3 extends over 13 amino acids. Germline CDR1 reads DFQATT; CDR2 reads SNEGSKA (reference sequence). The ends were cut back, 1 base at V and 2 bases at J, with 6 bases in the middle. The CDR3 region has the DNA TGCAGTGCTAGAGTCCGGACCAAAAACATTCAGTACTTC. This translates into CSARVRTKNIQYF.

This chain links TRBV29-1 with TRBJ1-2; TRBD1 aligns across 8 bases. Germline assignment: CDR1 SQVTM and CDR2 ANQGSEA. The CDR3 totals 13 residues. V was clipped by 3 bases and J by 8 bases; unmatched bases: 8. The CDR3 sequence: CSVEGQGASGYTF. The CDR3 DNA sequence: TGCAGCGTTGAGGGCCAGGGGGCGTCCGGCTACACCTTC.

The rearrangement uses TRBV7-2 and TRBJ2-5, with 9 bases matching TRBD1. J lost 5 bases, V lost 3 bases, and 10 bases had no gene match. The CDR3 length is 16 residues. Germline V gene sequence: CDR1 SGHTA, CDR2 FQGNSA. The CDR3 protein is CASSFPPGQGRETQYF. Written as DNA, the CDR3 is TGTGCCAGCAGCTTCCCGCCGGGACAGGGCAGGGAGACCCAGTACTTC.

The gene calls are TRBV24-1 and TRBJ2-7; D gene uncertain. Germline V CDR1 and CDR2: KGHDR, SFDVKD. The CDR3 extends over 14 amino acids. With 5 bases removed from V and 0 bases from J, the gap between germline ends came to 10 bases. The CDR3: CATSVSMSSYEQYF. CDR3 DNA sequence: TGTGCCACCAGTGTTTCCATGTCCTCCTACGAGCAGTACTTC.

The rearrangement uses TRBV29-1 and TRBJ2-7; perhaps TRBD2 as D (6 bases). Trimming shortened V by 3 bases and J by 1 base, and 13 bases separated the two germline ends. The CDR3 covers 14 residues. Germline CDR1 reads SQVTM; CDR2 reads ANQGSEA. CDR3 residues: CSVEEGKGSYEQYF. CDR3 sequence (DNA): TGCAGCGTTGAGGAGGGTAAGGGGTCCTACGAGCAGTACTTC.

The gene calls are TRBV10-3 and TRBJ1-5; 9 bases are a match to TRBD1. J gave up 3 bases and V 2 bases, and 2 bases lay outside the gene matches. CDR1 and CDR2 from the germline V gene are ENHRY and SYGVKD. The CDR3 consists of 15 residues. The CDR3 DNA is TGTGCCATCAGTGAGGGACAGGGGATCAATCAGCCCCAGCATTTT. This translates into CAISEGQGINQPQHF.

V gene TRBV27 combines with J gene TRBJ1-2; D remains unclear. The CDR3 length is 14 residues. Between the trimmed V and J ends, which lost 3 bases and 2 bases, there was a span of 10 bases. Germline V gene sequence: CDR1 MNHEY, CDR2 SMNVEV (reference sequence). This chain's CDR3 is CASSFLSSNYGYTF. As DNA, the CDR3 is TGTGCCAGCAGTTTTCTGTCTTCGAACTATGGCTACACCTTC.

The J gene is TRBJ1-5, the V gene TRBV19, with D maybe TRBD1 (5 bases). The CDR3 covers 13 residues. The germline V and J ends were trimmed by 4 bases and 5 bases, with 9 bases remaining between them. From germline, CDR1 is LNHDA and CDR2 SQIVND (reference sequence). The CDR3 bases are TGTGCCAGTAGTAGCCAGGGCTATCAGCCCCAGCATTTT. Its translation is CASSSQGYQPQHF. Full variable domain (missing parts from reference TRBV19 and TRBJ1-5): DGGITQSPKYLFRKEGQNVTLSCEQNLNHDAMYWYRQDPGQGLRLIYYSQIVNDFQKGDIAEGYSVSREKKESFPLTVTSAQKNPTAFYLCASSSQGYQPQHFGDGTRLSIL.

The genes are TRBV29-1 and TRBJ1-1, with TRBD1 matching over 9 bases. The CDR3 totals 14 residues. The V gene end was trimmed by 6 bases and the J gene end by 0 bases; junction bases not matched to a gene: 5. CDR1 and CDR2 from the germline V gene are SQVTM and ANQGSEA. CDR3 bases: TGCAGCGTCCGGACAGGGGCCATGAACACTGAAGCTTTCTTT. This encodes CSVRTGAMNTEAFF.